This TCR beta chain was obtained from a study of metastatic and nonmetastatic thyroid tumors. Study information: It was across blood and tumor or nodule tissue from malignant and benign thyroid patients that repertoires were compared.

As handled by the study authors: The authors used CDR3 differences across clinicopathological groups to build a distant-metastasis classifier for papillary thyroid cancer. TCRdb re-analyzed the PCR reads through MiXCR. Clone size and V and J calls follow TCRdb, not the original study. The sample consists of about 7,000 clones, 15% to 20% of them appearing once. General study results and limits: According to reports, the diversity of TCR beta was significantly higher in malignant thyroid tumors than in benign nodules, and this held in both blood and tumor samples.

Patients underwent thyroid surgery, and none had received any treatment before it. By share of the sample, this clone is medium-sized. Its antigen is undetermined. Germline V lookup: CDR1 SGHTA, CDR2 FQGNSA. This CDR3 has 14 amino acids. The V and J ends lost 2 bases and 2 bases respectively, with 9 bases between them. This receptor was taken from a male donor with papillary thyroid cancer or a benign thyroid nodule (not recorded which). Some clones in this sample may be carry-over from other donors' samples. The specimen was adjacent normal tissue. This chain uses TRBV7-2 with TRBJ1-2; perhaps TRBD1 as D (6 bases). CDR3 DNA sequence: TGTGCCAGCAGCTTATCAGGGGCCAACTATGGCTACACCTTC. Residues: CASSLSGANYGYTF.